This T cell receptor beta chain was profiled in a study of control samples from healthy donors and cancer patients. TCRdb keeps only in-frame clones here, not all; method: immunoSEQ multiplex PCR. The table has more than 10,000 clones, just under 95% seen once; the top ten hold 13% to 15%. The V and J ends lost 6 bases and 2 bases respectively, with 14 bases between them. The length of the CDR3 is 15 residues. Germline assignment: CDR1 SNHLY and CDR2 FYNNEI. The sequence derives from a man older than 75 with lung cancer. The material sequenced was PBMCs. This chain links TRBV2 with TRBJ1-5, with D uncertain. CDR3 amino acids: CASSGPLEGNQPQHF. In DNA, the CDR3 is TGTGCCAGCAGCGGCCCCCTGGAGGGCAATCAGCCCCAGCATTTT.